One and the same sample provided the 30 T cell receptor beta chains below, sequenced in a study (dated 2022 in TCRdb). Receptor amplification or capture employed the immunoSEQ multiplex PCR assay. Not all clones reach the TCRdb copy of this immuneACCESS table, which keeps in-frame sequences only. Checked studies attribute under half of the gap to unresolved V genes and leave the rest unexplained. Across this sample there are roughly 68,000 clones, with about 94% seen only once. The ten top clones hold around 4.5% of the sample. The sequenced material came from PBMCs. These TCRs come from a man aged 40-49 years with rheumatoid arthritis.

V usage is TRBV3-1 (or the pseudogene TRBV3-2) and J usage is TRBJ2-2; TRBD1 might be the D (6 bases). Germline lookup yields CDR1 LGHDT and CDR2 YNNKEL (reference sequence). V was pared by 7 bases and J by 0 bases, with 9 bases between. This CDR3 has 14 amino acids. DNA for the CDR3: TGTGCCAGCAAGGGACAACCGAACACCGGGGAGCTGTTTTTT. This gives the protein CASKGQPNTGELFF.

This chain uses TRBV9 with TRBJ2-2; 15 nucleotides line up with TRBD2. Trimming took 2 bases from V and 3 from J; bases not matched to a gene: 20. CDR3 length: 23 amino acids. Germline CDR1 reads SGDLS; CDR2 reads YYNGEE. CDR3 DNA sequence: TGTGCCAGCAGCGTCCGAGTGCCTAATCCGGGACTAGCGGGAGGACGGGACACCGGGGAGCTGTTTTTT. It is translated as CASSVRVPNPGLAGGRDTGELFF.

With regard to this clone: Other nucleotide sequences in the sample specify the same CDR3. The J gene is TRBJ2-1, the V gene TRBV6-4; TRBD2 agrees at 8 bases. From germline, CDR1 is MRHNA and CDR2 SNTAGT. Trimming at V came to 0 bases and at J to 3 bases, leaving 1 base not matched to a gene. There are 15 residues in the CDR3. DNA for the CDR3: TGTGCCAGCAGTGACTCGAGCGGGAGCTACAATGAGCAGTTCTTC. The encoded protein is CASSDSSGSYNEQFF.

The chain is built from TRBV6-4 and TRBJ2-2; perhaps TRBD1 as D (6 bases). The V end was cut by 6 bases, the J end by 5 bases, with 10 bases between. The CDR3 spans 13 residues. CDR1 is MRHNA and CDR2 is SNTAGT in the germline V gene. The CDR3 is CASSPQGTGELFF. Written as DNA, the CDR3 is TGTGCCAGCAGCCCACAGGGAACCGGGGAGCTGTTTTTT.

The J gene is TRBJ1-4, the V gene TRBV3-1 (or the pseudogene TRBV3-2), with D possibly matching TRBD1 (6 bases). This CDR3 is built from 15 residues. Germline V CDR1 and CDR2: LGHDT, YNNKEL (reference sequence). The V gene lost 4 bases and the J gene lost 8 bases, with 17 bases spanning the gap. CDR3 amino acids: CASSRTTGTHEKLFF. CDR3 coding DNA: TGTGCCAGCAGCCGCACGACCGGGACACACGAAAAACTGTTTTTT.

CDR3 DNA: TGTGCCAGCATGGCGGCCTACGAGCAGTACTTC. Amino acids: CASMAAYEQYF. The chain employs TRBV28 and TRBJ2-7, with D uncertain. The CDR3 is 11 amino acids. V dropped 7 bases and J dropped 2 bases, with 6 bases sitting between them. Germline CDR1 reads MDHEN; CDR2 reads SYDVKM.

The genes are TRBV19 and TRBJ1-5, with D unclear. V dropped 6 bases and J dropped 4 bases, with 13 bases sitting between them. This CDR3 has 14 residues. Germline V gene lookup returns CDR1 LNHDA and CDR2 SQIVND (reference sequence). The CDR3 region has the DNA TGTGCCAGTAGGGGGAGTAAGGAAAATCAGCCCCAGCATTTT. Translating gives CASRGSKENQPQHF.

This clone appeared a single time. This chain uses TRBV7-8 with TRBJ1-6; D uncertain. In germline, CDR1 is SGHVS, CDR2 FQNEAQ. With 1 base removed from V and 6 bases from J, the gap between germline ends came to 7 bases. CDR3 length: 14 residues. The CDR3 region is CASSLVVGNSPLHF. CDR3 bases: TGTGCCAGCAGCTTAGTGGTGGGTAATTCACCCCTCCACTTT.

DNA of the CDR3: TGTGCCACCAGTTGGGCGGGGGACCCCACAGATACGCAGTATTTT. Amino acid sequence: CATSWAGDPTDTQYF. The chain uses TRBV24-1 and TRBJ2-3, with 7 bases lining up with TRBD2. The CDR3 contains 15 residues. The germline V gene encodes CDR1 KGHDR and CDR2 SFDVKD. With 6 bases clipped from V and 2 bases from J, the junction kept 7 bases outside the gene matches.

This rearrangement joins TRBV12-3 or TRBV12-4 to TRBJ1-1, with D maybe TRBD1 (5 bases). This CDR3 is built from 13 residues. The V end was cut by 5 bases, the J end by 4 bases, with 11 bases between. CDR3 sequence (DNA): TGTGCCAGCAGTATTTCAGGGATCACTGAAGCTTTCTTT. This translates into CASSISGITEAFF.

J is TRBJ2-3 and V is TRBV29-1; TRBD2 agrees at 13 bases. The germline gives CDR1 SQVTM, CDR2 ANQGSEA. This CDR3 has 17 residues. The junction had 15 bases not matched to a gene; V was cut back by 8 bases and J by 4 bases. The CDR3 protein is CSIGRLAGGRGADTQYF. In DNA form, the CDR3 reads TGCAGCATCGGGAGACTAGCGGGGGGTCGGGGCGCAGATACGCAGTATTTT.

The rearrangement uses TRBV5-1 and TRBJ1-6, with D tentatively TRBD1 (5 bases). Germline CDR1 SGHRS, CDR2 YFSETQ. The CDR3 consists of 13 residues. V was clipped by 4 bases and J by 14 bases, with 16 bases between them. CDR3 DNA: TGCGCCAGCAGCAAGGGGTTGAGAATCGCCCTCCACTTT. Its protein product is CASSKGLRIALHF.

The V and J genes are TRBV18 and TRBJ1-1; maybe TRBD1 (6 bases). CDR1 is KGHSH, CDR2 LQKENI, per germline. This CDR3 spans 12 amino acids. With 6 bases removed from V and 8 bases from J, the gap between germline ends came to 13 bases. This CDR3 reads CASSEFDREAFF. The CDR3 DNA is TGTGCCAGCTCGGAATTTGACAGGGAAGCTTTCTTT.

The chain has TRBV5-1 and TRBJ1-1; 9 bases agree with TRBD1. The CDR3 sequence is 15 residues long. Looked up from germline, CDR1 is SGHRS and CDR2 is YFSETQ. V lost 1 base to trimming and J lost 6 bases; unmatched junction nucleotides: 7. CDR3 coding DNA: TGCGCCAGCAGCTTGACAGGGGGCGGCTCGGCTGAAGCTTTCTTT. Its translation is CASSLTGGGSAEAFF. Complete variable domain (other parts from reference TRBV5-1 and TRBJ1-1): KAGVTQTPRYLIKTRGQQVTLSCSPISGHRSVSWYQQTPGQGLQFLFEYFSETQRNKGNFPGRFSGRQFSNSRSEMNVSTLELGDSALYLCASSLTGGGSAEAFFGQGTRLTVV.

The chain links TRBV7-2 to TRBJ2-2, with 7 positions matching TRBD1. V shed 6 bases and J 2 bases; nucleotides not matched to a gene: 3. The germline gives CDR1 SGHTA, CDR2 FQGNSA. This CDR3 spans 14 amino acids. CDR3 residues: CASRGQSNTGELFF. In DNA form, the CDR3 reads TGTGCCAGCAGGGGACAGTCTAACACCGGGGAGCTGTTTTTT.

The chain uses TRBV7-2 and TRBJ2-7; 8 nucleotides match TRBD2. Germline CDR1 and CDR2: SGHTA and FQGNSA. Germline trimming cut 1 base from V and 4 bases from J; bases unmatched to any gene: 3. The CDR3 is 14 residues long. The CDR3 DNA sequence: TGTGCCAGCAGCTTAGTACTAGCGGCATACGAGCAGTACTTC. As protein: CASSLVLAAYEQYF. The full variable domain, rest sourced from reference TRBV7-2 and TRBJ2-7, is GAGVSQSPSNKVTEKGKDVELRCDPISGHTALYWYRQSLGQGLEFLIYFQGNSAPDKSGLPSDRFSAERTGGSVSTLTIQRTQQEDSAVYLCASSLVLAAYEQYFGPGTRLTVT.

This chain uses TRBV18 with TRBJ1-5, with 8 nucleotides matching TRBD1. V dropped 3 bases and J dropped 7; count of bases not matched to a gene: 5. The V gene's germline CDR1 is KGHSH and CDR2 LQKENI. The CDR3 sequence is 14 residues long. The CDR3 region has the DNA TGTGCCAGCTCACCTCAGGACAGGGTCCAGCCCCAGCATTTT. This encodes CASSPQDRVQPQHF.

The genes are TRBV6-2 or TRBV6-3 and TRBJ2-3, with 13 bases lining up with TRBD2. V lost 6 bases and J lost 3; bases outside the gene matches: 6. The germline gives CDR1 MNHEY, CDR2 SVGEGT. This CDR3 is built from 16 residues. CDR3 nucleotides: TGTGCCAGCAGCGGTTGGGGACTAGCGGGAACAGATACGCAGTATTTT. Translating it yields CASSGWGLAGTDTQYF.

The count of this clone is one. The CDR3, as DNA: TGTGCCAGCAGCTTGGATAGTAACACTGAAGCTTTCTTT. Translated, it gives CASSLDSNTEAFF. V is TRBV7-3 and J is TRBJ1-1; D unresolved. Germline V gene data show CDR1 as SGHTA and CDR2 as FQGTGA. The CDR3 sequence is 13 residues long. The V gene lost 3 bases and the J gene lost 2 bases, with 7 bases spanning the gap.

CDR3 in DNA: TGCGCCAGCAGCATCGGGACCGACAATCAGCCCCAGCATTTT. It specifies CASSIGTDNQPQHF. V usage is TRBV5-1 and J usage is TRBJ1-5; D perhaps matches TRBD1 (5 bases). The CDR3 has 14 residues. V lost 4 bases and J lost 3, with 11 bases in between. Germline-derived CDR1 and CDR2 are SGHRS and YFSETQ.

The rearrangement links TRBV30 to TRBJ1-2; weak D call: TRBD1 (5 bases). V lost 5 bases and J lost 8, with 18 bases in between. Germline assignment: CDR1 GTSNPN and CDR2 SVGIG (reference sequence). The CDR3 is made up of 13 amino acids. Here the CDR3 DNA reads TGTGCCTGGGTCCCAGGGCAGGCCGGGGGCTACACCTTC. Protein sequence: CAWVPGQAGGYTF.

The rearrangement uses TRBV12-3 or TRBV12-4 and TRBJ1-1; D is uncertain. There are 13 residues in the CDR3. With 6 bases removed from V and 0 bases from J, the gap between germline ends came to 8 bases. The CDR3 DNA reads as TGTGCCAGCAGGGACGGGTTGAACACTGAAGCTTTCTTT. The encoded protein is CASRDGLNTEAFF.

The chain employs TRBV7-9 and TRBJ2-5, with D perhaps matching TRBD2 (5 bases). Looked up from germline, CDR1 is SEHNR and CDR2 is FQNEAQ (reference sequence). V was trimmed by 3 bases and J by 5 bases, leaving 13 bases between them. This CDR3 spans 14 amino acids. Written as DNA, the CDR3 is TGTGCCAGCAGCTTCTTTGCCGGGGATGAGACCCAGTACTTC. Encoded protein: CASSFFAGDETQYF.

V gene TRBV30 combines with J gene TRBJ1-3, with D possibly TRBD1 on 6 matching bases. Germline V lookup: CDR1 GTSNPN, CDR2 SVGIG (reference sequence). The CDR3 length is 17 residues. Trimming took off 4 bases at V and 1 base at J, with 20 bases between the two ends. CDR3 nucleotides: TGTGCCTGGAAGGGGGGGGGCTCTCAGTCATCTGGAAACACCATATATTTT. Protein sequence: CAWKGGGSQSSGNTIYF.

In the case of this clone: Additional DNA sequences in this sample encode the identical CDR3. This chain joins TRBV5-1 and TRBJ2-2; TRBD1 agrees at 7 bases. The V gene's germline CDR1 is SGHRS and CDR2 YFSETQ. CDR3 length equals 15 residues. Trimming cost V 4 bases and J 0 bases; bases outside gene matches: 3. The CDR3 is CASSPGQANTGELFF. The CDR3 DNA reads TGCGCCAGCAGCCCAGGACAGGCGAACACCGGGGAGCTGTTTTTT.

The chain couples TRBV11-2 to TRBJ2-3; 8 bases match TRBD1. V gave up 3 bases and J gave up 2 bases; unmatched junction bases: 4. In germline, CDR1 is SGHAT, CDR2 FQNNGV. The CDR3 has 15 residues. The CDR3 DNA is TGTGCCAGCAGCTTCGGGACAGGAGACACAGATACGCAGTATTTT. Its translation is CASSFGTGDTDTQYF.

The rearrangement links TRBV3-1 (or the pseudogene TRBV3-2) to TRBJ2-5; 10 bases are a match to TRBD2. The CDR3 length is 18 residues. V lost 3 bases to trimming and J lost 5 bases; unmatched junction nucleotides: 15. The germline gives CDR1 LGHDT, CDR2 YNNKEL (reference sequence). CDR3 loop: CASSHLLAGVGPRETQYF. In DNA form, the CDR3 reads TGTGCCAGCAGCCACCTGCTAGCGGGAGTGGGTCCCCGGGAGACCCAGTACTTC.

The V call is TRBV11-3, the J call TRBJ2-3; D not resolved. V was trimmed by 3 bases and J by 2 bases, leaving 6 bases between them. CDR3 length equals 13 residues. Germline-derived CDR1 and CDR2 are SGHNT and YENEEA. CDR3 nucleotide sequence: TGTGCCAGCAGCTTCGGACCCACAGATACGCAGTATTTT. Its translation is CASSFGPTDTQYF.

The chain joins TRBV12-1 to TRBJ2-2; the DNA was not compared with TRBD1, the D call given in the table. TRBV12-1 is annotated as a pseudogene. The CDR3 is 15 amino acids. The CDR3 region has the DNA TGTGCCAGCAGCTTTCGGGGGACAGGGACCGGGGAGCTGTTTTTT. The encoded protein is CASSFRGTGTGELFF.

This chain links TRBV28 with TRBJ1-2, with D uncertain. Trimming left V 3 bases short and J 4 bases short, with 6 bases between. Germline lookup yields CDR1 MDHEN and CDR2 SYDVKM. This CDR3 is built from 12 residues. The CDR3 is CASSFSTYGYTF. CDR3 coding DNA: TGTGCCAGCAGTTTCTCTACCTATGGCTACACCTTC.